Listed below are T cell receptor beta chains from one sample, sequenced in a study of cytomegalovirus exposure and HLA in healthy donors. Libraries were prepared by immunoSEQ multiplex PCR; TCRdb keeps only in-frame clonotypes and omits some of them. The sample carries under 110,000 clones, 70% to 85% recorded once. Input material: PBMCs. These receptors originate from a man aged 60-69 years in good health and CMV-seronegative. The CDR3 runs from the conserved cysteine through the conserved F or W. D genes are given only for firm matches. The size entry is marked missing in some rows and otherwise reads once, few, many or a size class.

v_call,j_call,d_call,clone_size,cdr3_aa,cdr3_nt
TRBV4-2,TRBJ2-7,.,once,CASSQSLMGSYEQYF,TGTGCCAGCAGCCAAAGTTTGATGGGCAGCTACGAGCAGTACTTC
TRBV28,TRBJ2-5,TRBD2,.,CARGTSGYF,TGTGCCCGCGGGACTAGCGGTTACTTC
TRBV28,TRBJ2-3,TRBD1,.,CASSRTGVGTQYF,TGTGCCAGCAGTAGGACAGGGGTCGGTACGCAGTATTTT
TRBV6-6,TRBJ1-3,.,few,CASSRALSGNTIYF,TGTGCCAGCAGCAGGGCACTCTCTGGAAACACCATATATTTT
TRBV7-9,TRBJ1-1,.,few,CASSLQGNTEAFF,TGTGCCAGCAGCCTACAGGGGAACACTGAAGCTTTCTTT
TRBV20-1,TRBJ1-2,.,once,CSADRIYGYTF,TGCAGTGCCGACAGAATCTATGGCTACACCTTC
TRBV28,TRBJ1-2,TRBD1,.,CASQGALIYGYTF,TGTGCCAGCCAGGGGGCTTTAATCTATGGCTACACCTTC
TRBV2,TRBJ1-2,.,.,CASMDRYYGYTF,TGTGCCAGCATGGACAGATACTATGGCTACACCTTC
TRBV28,TRBJ1-3,.,few,CASSLSAEHGNTIYF,TGTGCCAGCAGTTTAAGCGCTGAGCACGGAAACACCATATATTTT
TRBV13,TRBJ1-2,TRBD1,few,CASSSEGTGVGYTF,TGTGCCAGCAGCTCAGAAGGGACAGGGGTTGGCTACACCTTC
TRBV5-8,TRBJ2-1,TRBD2,few,CASSRVGLAGYNEQFF,TGTGCCAGCAGCCGTGTGGGCCTAGCGGGGTACAATGAGCAGTTCTTC
TRBV6-1,TRBJ1-6,.,.,CASIRVSSYNSPLHF,TGTGCCAGCATCCGGGTTAGTTCCTATAATTCACCCCTCCACTTT
TRBV7-3,TRBJ1-2,TRBD1,.,CASSMDREGGYTF,TGTGCCAGCAGCATGGACAGGGAAGGTGGCTACACCTTC
TRBV18,TRBJ2-1,TRBD2,.,CASSPLSSGGYNEQFF,TGTGCCAGCTCACCGTTGTCTAGCGGGGGGTACAATGAGCAGTTCTTC
TRBV19,TRBJ1-2,TRBD1,.,CASSIVNSRDRNYGYTF,TGTGCCAGTAGTATAGTTAATTCCCGGGACAGGAACTATGGCTACACCTTC
TRBV6-5,TRBJ1-5,.,.,CASSATGFNQPQHF,TGTGCCAGCAGCGCAACAGGGTTCAATCAGCCCCAGCATTTT
TRBV7-2,TRBJ1-1,TRBD1,few,CASSFLGTGRAFF,TGTGCCAGCAGTTTTCTCGGGACAGGGCGCGCTTTCTTT
TRBV6-5,TRBJ1-3,.,.,CASRDFTSSGNTIYF,TGTGCCAGCAGAGACTTCACAAGCTCTGGAAACACCATATATTTT
TRBV25-1,TRBJ1-5,.,.,CAPLRSWGNQPQHF,TGTGCCCCCTTGCGGTCCTGGGGCAATCAGCCCCAGCATTTT
TRBV7-9,TRBJ2-5,.,.,CASSPLRLGGETQYF,TGTGCCAGCAGCCCCCTCAGGTTGGGGGGAGAGACCCAGTACTTC
TRBV1,TRBJ1-1,.,.,CTSSQEKANRSTEAFF,TGCACCAGCAGCCAAGAGAAGGCCAACCGGAGCACTGAAGCTTTCTTT
TRBV5-6,TRBJ1-4,TRBD1,.,CASSLFGQDNEKLFF,TGTGCCAGCAGCTTATTTGGACAGGATAATGAAAAACTGTTTTTT
TRBV29-1,TRBJ1-2,TRBD1,.,CSVRTGGALALGYGYTF,TGCAGCGTCCGGACAGGGGGCGCTCTAGCTCTAGGCTATGGCTACACCTTC
TRBV4-3,TRBJ1-1,.,.,CASSPRTLNTEAFF,TGCGCCAGCAGCCCGCGCACCTTGAACACTGAAGCTTTCTTT
TRBV7-9,TRBJ1-1,TRBD1,few,CASSSGQGSTEAFF,TGTGCCAGCAGCTCGGGACAGGGGAGCACTGAAGCTTTCTTT
TRBV6-5,TRBJ1-2,TRBD1,few,CASSLGGQLYGYTF,TGTGCCAGCAGTTTGGGGGGACAGCTTTATGGCTACACCTTC
TRBV6-5,TRBJ2-1,TRBD2,.,CASSYKGLGYNEQFF,TGTGCCAGCAGTTACAAAGGACTAGGTTACAATGAGCAGTTCTTC
TRBV10-3,TRBJ2-1,TRBD1,.,CAISSQGARTYNEQFF,TGTGCCATCAGTTCTCAGGGGGCGCGGACCTACAATGAGCAGTTCTTC
TRBV7-2,TRBJ1-5,.,.,CASSLGGGNQPQHF,TGTGCCAGCAGCTTAGGAGGTGGAAATCAGCCCCAGCATTTT
TRBV7-8,TRBJ1-2,.,.,CASSLGLAGYGYTF,TGTGCCAGCAGCTTAGGGTTGGCAGGGTACGGCTACACCTTC
TRBV18,TRBJ2-3,.,.,CASSGQDTQYF,TGTGCCAGCTCAGGACAGGATACGCAGTATTTT
TRBV28,TRBJ2-2,TRBD1,.,CASRIGQADTGELFF,TGTGCCAGCAGGATTGGACAGGCGGACACCGGGGAGCTGTTTTTT
TRBV7-2,TRBJ1-1,.,.,CASTLVRRTEAFF,TGTGCCAGCACCTTGGTAAGGAGGACTGAAGCTTTCTTT
TRBV6-5,TRBJ1-4,TRBD1,.,CASRTTGGDEKLFF,TGTGCCAGCAGAACCACAGGGGGGGATGAAAAACTGTTTTTT
TRBV28,TRBJ2-3,.,.,CASSEPGADTQYF,TGTGCCAGCAGTGAACCCGGGGCAGATACGCAGTATTTT
TRBV6-6,TRBJ1-1,TRBD1,.,CASRDRQGLNTEAFF,TGTGCCAGCAGAGACAGACAGGGTCTGAACACTGAAGCTTTCTTT
TRBV30,TRBJ1-5,.,.,CAWSVRGRGNQPQHF,TGTGCCTGGAGTGTGCGAGGCAGGGGCAATCAGCCCCAGCATTTT
TRBV5-1,TRBJ1-2,TRBD1,.,CASSAGDRGLLDYGYTF,TGCGCCAGCAGCGCCGGGGACAGGGGGCTTTTAGACTATGGCTACACCTTC
TRBV2,TRBJ1-3,TRBD1,.,CASTAGTASGNTIYF,TGTGCCAGCACGGCTGGGACAGCTTCTGGAAACACCATATATTTT
TRBV11-2,TRBJ1-6,.,.,CASSWDIGSPLHF,TGTGCCAGCAGCTGGGACATTGGTTCACCCCTCCACTTT
TRBV7-3,TRBJ1-1,.,.,CASRQQAYTEAFF,TGTGCCAGCAGGCAACAGGCATACACTGAAGCTTTCTTT
TRBV6-5,TRBJ2-1,TRBD2,few,CASSYSMSLAGGEQFF,TGTGCCAGCAGTTACTCGATGTCCCTAGCGGGGGGCGAGCAGTTCTTC
TRBV5-1,TRBJ1-2,TRBD1,.,CASSSLTGGALGYTF,TGCGCCAGCAGCTCTCTGACAGGGGGCGCATTAGGCTACACCTTC
TRBV27,TRBJ1-1,TRBD1,few,CASRGQVGEAFF,TGTGCCAGCAGGGGACAGGTTGGTGAAGCTTTCTTT
TRBV4-1,TRBJ2-5,TRBD2,.,CASSQSLAGGPTETQYF,TGCGCCAGCAGCCAATCCCTAGCGGGGGGGCCGACGGAGACCCAGTACTTC
TRBV7-9,TRBJ2-5,.,.,CASSLVGRNRSTQYF,TGTGCCAGCAGCTTAGTGGGGAGGAACAGGTCTACCCAGTACTTC
TRBV5-1,TRBJ2-3,TRBD1,few,CASSLVRSATQGVDTQYF,TGCGCCAGCAGCTTGGTGCGGTCAGCGACCCAGGGGGTAGATACGCAGTATTTT